The T cell receptor (beta chain) under discussion was sequenced for a study of T cell responses to AZD1222 COVID-19 vaccine. Notes on the study in general: The sample set comprised mostly white British donors with more females, and clonal diversity was possibly underestimated. Repertoire samples came only from after the peak T cell response.

Remarks on this clone: The antigen is undetermined.

Germline V gene lookup returns CDR1 SGHRS and CDR2 YFSETQ. V was pared by 7 bases and J by 3 bases, with 17 bases between. This CDR3 spans 14 amino acids. Assay: immunoSEQ multiplex PCR; the TCRdb copy retains only in-frame clones and omits some. The table lists roughly 120,000 clones, roughly 91% of them singletons, with roughly 4.5% in the top ten. The sample here was peripheral blood, taken on day 0 of AZD1222 vaccination. This TCR was sampled from an adult in good health. V gene TRBV5-1 combines with J gene TRBJ2-7; D call uncertain. DNA of the CDR3: TGCGCCAGCGGAATCGACGGAGACCTCTACGAGCAGTACTTC. Translated, it gives CASGIDGDLYEQYF.